The rows below give T cell receptor beta chains drawn from one sample of a study of OX40 agonist ivuxolimab in advanced cancers. Clones were read by immunoSEQ multiplex PCR, and TCRdb kept only the in-frame ones, dropping some. The sample shows about 26,000 clones, roughly 80% of them seen only once. The source material was CD4+ or CD8+ T cells sorted from blood, sampled in a trial of the OX40 agonist ivuxolimab. Receptors originate from an adult with an advanced solid tumor such as melanoma, head and neck, liver or kidney cancer. The CDR3 runs from the conserved cysteine through the conserved F or W. The D gene is left open where the match is weak. Size is stated for part of the rows, as once, few or many counts, or as a class when the clone is expanded.

clone_size,j_call,cdr3_length,v_call,d_call,cdr3_nt,cdr3_aa
NA,TRBJ2-1,14,TRBV2,NA,TGTGCCAGCAGGGACGGAGCCTCCTACAATGAGCAGTTCTTC,CASRDGASYNEQFF
NA,TRBJ2-2,15,TRBV5-1,NA,TGCGCCAGCAGCTCAGGCAGAATAAACACCGGGGAGCTGTTTTTT,CASSSGRINTGELFF
NA,TRBJ1-5,15,TRBV9,NA,TGTGCCAGCAGCCCCGGTTCGGGGAGCAATCAGCCCCAGCATTTT,CASSPGSGSNQPQHF
NA,TRBJ2-3,12,TRBV7-3,NA,TGTGCCAGCAGCTTAACGGGAGATACGCAGTATTTT,CASSLTGDTQYF
NA,TRBJ2-2,13,TRBV2,NA,TGTGCCAGCAGGACGGCCAACACCGGGGAGCTGTTTTTT,CASRTANTGELFF
once,TRBJ2-7,12,TRBV5-1,NA,TGCGCCAGCAGCTTGGGGATGGGCGAGCAGTACTTC,CASSLGMGEQYF
few,TRBJ2-5,15,TRBV14,NA,TGTGCCAGCAGCCAAAGGCAGTCGGCAGGGGAGACCCAGTACTTC,CASSQRQSAGETQYF
few,TRBJ2-3,17,TRBV5-4,TRBD2,TGTGCCAGCAGCCGCGCGCCGCTAGCGGGGCCTAAGGATACGCAGTATTTT,CASSRAPLAGPKDTQYF
NA,TRBJ2-7,15,TRBV5-1,TRBD2,TGCGCCAGCAGCTTGGGACTAGCGGGGCCCTACGAGCAGTACTTC,CASSLGLAGPYEQYF
NA,TRBJ1-3,15,TRBV9,TRBD1,TGTGCCAGCAGCGGACCGGGACAGATGAAAAACACCATATATTTT,CASSGPGQMKNTIYF
NA,TRBJ2-7,16,TRBV5-6,NA,TGTGCCAGCAGCTTGGACTTCAGGGGATCCCACGGCTGGCAGTACTTC,CASSLDFRGSHGWQYF